A single sample is the source of the 24 T cell receptor beta chains below, sequenced in a study of blood T cell repertoires in COVID-19. The assay was immunoSEQ multiplex PCR, and TCRdb's table has in-frame clones only and misses some. The sample lists around 100,000 clones, around nine tenths occurring once. The sequenced material came from peripheral blood. All receptors derive from a man older than 75 with acute or convalescent COVID-19.

The rearrangement joins TRBV18 to TRBJ1-6; 7 bases align to TRBD1. The CDR3 consists of 16 residues. Germline V gives CDR1 KGHSH, CDR2 LQKENI. Germline trimming cut 4 bases from V and 5 bases from J; bases unmatched to any gene: 8. The CDR3 is CASSLGTAANNSPLHF. The CDR3 bases are TGTGCCAGCTCACTAGGGACAGCGGCAAATAATTCACCCCTCCACTTT.

This chain's CDR3 is CASILPGGDQPQHF. The CDR3 bases are TGTGCCAGCATTCTCCCGGGGGGGGATCAGCCCCAGCATTTT. The chain combines TRBV6-6 with TRBJ1-5, with TRBD1 as a possible D gene (5 bases). Germline lookup yields CDR1 MNHNY and CDR2 SVGAGI (reference sequence). Trimming left V 7 bases short and J 5 bases short, with 15 bases between. This CDR3 is built from 14 residues.

V is TRBV27 and J is TRBJ2-7; 15 nucleotides line up with TRBD2. V gave up 4 bases and J gave up 5 bases; unmatched junction bases: 12. Germline CDR1 reads MNHEY; CDR2 reads SMNVEV (reference sequence). This CDR3 comprises 18 residues. In DNA, the CDR3 is TGTGCCAGCAGTTCCGCCTCCTGGACTAGCGGGAGGGGGAACGAGCAGTACTTC. It specifies CASSSASWTSGRGNEQYF.

The chain combines TRBV28 with TRBJ1-5, with D unresolved. V was clipped by 4 bases and J by 5 bases, with 15 bases between them. This CDR3 spans 15 amino acids. Looked up from germline, CDR1 is MDHEN and CDR2 is SYDVKM. The CDR3 DNA reads TGTGCCAGCAGTTGGCTTCAGAGGGATGATCAGCCCCAGCATTTT. It translates to CASSWLQRDDQPQHF.

This chain links TRBV19 with TRBJ2-2, with D possibly being TRBD1 (6 bases). CDR1 and CDR2 (germline): LNHDA, SQIVND (reference sequence). CDR3 length equals 13 residues. The germline V and J ends were trimmed by 4 bases and 5 bases, with 8 bases remaining between them. The CDR3 DNA is TGTGCCAGTAGTACCCAGGGGACCGGGGAGCTGTTTTTT. Residues: CASSTQGTGELFF.

The chain is built from TRBV19 and TRBJ2-7; 9 positions agree with TRBD1. Per germline, CDR1 LNHDA and CDR2 SQIVND (reference sequence). The CDR3 spans 14 residues. V lost 4 bases, J lost 5 bases, and 6 bases stayed unmatched. CDR3 nucleotide sequence: TGTGCCAGTAGTAGGAGGACAGGGGAAGACGAGCAGTACTTC. It codes for CASSRRTGEDEQYF. The entire variable domain, with the rest obtained from reference TRBV19 and TRBJ2-7, is as follows: DGGITQSPKYLFRKEGQNVTLSCEQNLNHDAMYWYRQDPGQGLRLIYYSQIVNDFQKGDIAEGYSVSREKKESFPLTVTSAQKNPTAFYLCASSRRTGEDEQYFGPGTRLTVT.

Only one count was recorded for this clone. CDR3 in amino acids: CASSSGQVNTEAFF. The CDR3, as DNA: TGTGCCAGCAGTTCCGGACAGGTCAACACTGAAGCTTTCTTT. This chain uses TRBV6-5 with TRBJ1-1; 7 bases are shared with TRBD1. The germline CDR1 and CDR2 sequences are MNHEY and SVGAGI. CDR3 size: 14 residues. V trimming: 4 bases; J trimming: 2 bases; junction bases outside the gene matches: 4.

The chain links TRBV18 to TRBJ1-1; no clear D gene. This CDR3 region has 16 residues. Germline CDR1 and CDR2: KGHSH and LQKENI. V was cut by 4 bases and J by 3 bases, with 18 bases left in between. In nucleotides, the CDR3 is TGTGCCAGCTCACAGGTCAGAGAGGGCCTGTACACTGAAGCTTTCTTT. Its translation is CASSQVREGLYTEAFF.

V gene TRBV19 combines with J gene TRBJ2-3, with 7 bases matching TRBD1. The V and J ends lost 4 bases and 4 bases, in that order; junction bases with no gene match: 5. CDR1 LNHDA and CDR2 SQIVND come from the germline V gene (reference sequence). The CDR3 contains 14 residues. The CDR3 sequence: CASSRQGIADTQYF. The CDR3 region has the DNA TGTGCCAGTAGTAGACAGGGTATCGCAGATACGCAGTATTTT.

This clone was picked up one time. The chain carries TRBV10-3 and TRBJ2-1; the match to TRBD2 covers 7 bases. The germline V gene has CDR1 ENHRY and CDR2 SYGVKD. V shed 0 bases, J shed 6 bases, and the junction held 8 bases outside the gene matches. The CDR3 is 16 residues long. The CDR3 sequence: CAISESPIAGGNEQFF. The CDR3 DNA sequence: TGTGCCATCAGTGAGTCCCCCATAGCGGGTGGCAATGAGCAGTTCTTC.

The chain joins TRBV4-3 to TRBJ1-5; the D is unclear. The CDR3 is 14 amino acids. CDR1 is LGHNA, CDR2 YSLEER, per germline. The ends were cut back, 0 bases at V and 7 bases at J, with 10 bases in the middle. CDR3 bases: TGCGCCAGCAGCCAAGATGTGCAACAGCAGCCCCAGCATTTT. Protein sequence: CASSQDVQQQPQHF.

The chain combines TRBV6-1 with TRBJ2-7; 7 positions agree with TRBD2. CDR1 and CDR2 from the germline V gene are MNHNS and SASEGT. CDR3 length: 16 amino acids. After removal of 4 bases from V and 0 bases from J, the junction contained 9 bases not matched to a gene. CDR3 bases: TGTGCCAGCAGTGCGCTGGGAGCGGGGACCTCCTACGAGCAGTACTTC. Translating gives CASSALGAGTSYEQYF.

This clone occurred once. The chain carries TRBV11-2 and TRBJ2-3; 7 bases are a match to TRBD2. The CDR3 runs to 16 residues. Germline CDR1 and CDR2: SGHAT and FQNNGV. V lost 4 bases and J lost 0; bases outside the gene matches: 7. CDR3 residues: CASSWGGASSTDTQYF. The CDR3 region has the DNA TGTGCCAGCAGCTGGGGGGGAGCGTCTAGCACAGATACGCAGTATTTT.

This chain links TRBV2 with TRBJ1-5, with D perhaps matching TRBD1 (6 bases). Trimming removed 4 bases at V and 4 bases at J, with 8 bases between. CDR3 length: 13 residues. CDR1 SNHLY and CDR2 FYNNEI come from the germline V gene. This CDR3 reads CASSARGNQPQHF. As DNA, the CDR3 is TGTGCCAGCAGTGCAAGGGGGAATCAGCCCCAGCATTTT.

The V gene is TRBV25-1, the J gene TRBJ1-4; D gene unclear. Germline values: CDR1 MGHDK, CDR2 SYGVNS. Trimming took 6 bases from V and 0 from J, leaving 11 bases between them. The CDR3 is 15 amino acids. The CDR3 sequence is CASSEPRATNEKLFF. The CDR3 DNA reads TGTGCCAGCAGCGAACCGCGGGCAACTAATGAAAAACTGTTTTTT.

This sequence joins TRBV19 and TRBJ2-7; TRBD2 might be the D (6 bases). The CDR3 is 13 residues long. CDR1 is LNHDA and CDR2 is SQIVND in the germline V gene (reference sequence). Trimming left V 11 bases short and J 4 bases short, with 18 bases between. CDR3 DNA: TGTGCCCCCGGTAAGCGCGGGGAATACGAGCAGTACTTC. Its protein product is CAPGKRGEYEQYF.

The V gene is TRBV5-4, the J gene TRBJ2-4; 11 bases are a match to TRBD2. Germline lookup yields CDR1 SGHNT and CDR2 YYREEE (reference sequence). Unmatched junction bases numbered 6, after V lost 1 base and J lost 6 bases. The CDR3 extends over 16 amino acids. The CDR3 DNA is TGTGCCAGCAGCTTGAAGGTCGGGACTAGCGGAAACATTCAGTACTTC. Translating gives CASSLKVGTSGNIQYF.

J is TRBJ1-3 and V is TRBV9, with unresolved D. In germline, CDR1 is SGDLS, CDR2 YYNGEE. V was clipped by 4 bases and J by 4 bases, with 18 bases between them. This CDR3 comprises 16 residues. This chain's CDR3 is CASSPREASGGNTIYF. In nucleotides, the CDR3 is TGTGCCAGCAGCCCCCGGGAGGCCTCTGGAGGAAACACCATATATTTT. The variable domain in full, completed from reference TRBV9 and TRBJ1-3, reads DSGVTQTPKHLITATGQRVTLRCSPRSGDLSVYWYQQSLDQGLQFLIQYYNGEERAKGNILERFSAQQFPDLHSELNLSSLELGDSALYFCASSPREASGGNTIYFGEGSWLTVV.

The rearrangement uses TRBV24-1 and TRBJ2-1; 12 bases match TRBD2. The trim removed 4 bases at V and 7 bases at J, leaving 7 bases unmatched. There are 16 residues in the CDR3. CDR1 is KGHDR and CDR2 is SFDVKD in the germline V gene. This CDR3 reads CATSERTSGNRNEQFF. Here the CDR3 DNA reads TGTGCCACCAGTGAGAGGACTAGCGGGAACCGAAATGAGCAGTTCTTC.

The V call is TRBV19, the J call TRBJ2-5; tentatively, D is TRBD1 (5 bases). Trimming stripped 2 bases from V and 3 bases from J, with 10 bases between. Germline V gene sequence: CDR1 LNHDA, CDR2 SQIVND (reference sequence). CDR3 length equals 14 residues. The CDR3 spells CASSITTVKETQYF. In nucleotides, the CDR3 is TGTGCCAGTAGTATAACGACAGTAAAAGAGACCCAGTACTTC.

This rearrangement joins TRBV20-1 to TRBJ2-1, with 9 positions matching TRBD1. The CDR3 spans 15 residues. Germline CDR1 is DFQATT and CDR2 is SNEGSKA (reference sequence). V lost 3 bases, J lost 16 bases, and 19 bases stayed unmatched. CDR3: CSASGGGQGYNEQFF. CDR3 nucleotide sequence: TGCAGTGCTAGTGGGGGGGGACAGGGCTACAATGAACAATTCTTC.

The rearrangement joins TRBV9 to TRBJ1-5, with D unclear. The V and J ends lost 0 bases and 0 bases respectively, with 13 bases between them. The CDR3 runs to 17 residues. Germline V gene lookup returns CDR1 SGDLS and CDR2 YYNGEE. The CDR3 DNA reads TGTGCCAGCAGCGTAGCTTTTTTGAGTGTTAGCAATCAGCCCCAGCATTTT. It yields the protein CASSVAFLSVSNQPQHF.

This chain joins TRBV30 and TRBJ2-1; TRBD2 matches 7 bases. This CDR3 is built from 14 residues. V lost 0 bases and J lost 5; bases outside the gene matches: 4. Germline CDR1 and CDR2: GTSNPN and SVGIG (reference sequence). The CDR3 sequence is CAWSVRLADNEQFF. DNA for the CDR3: TGTGCCTGGAGTGTACGACTAGCAGACAATGAGCAGTTCTTC.

This clone was seen only once. The rearrangement links TRBV19 to TRBJ1-5; D unclear. Trimming pared 5 bases from V and 2 bases from J, leaving 13 bases between. The CDR3 is 15 residues long. In germline, CDR1 is LNHDA, CDR2 SQIVND (reference sequence). As DNA, the CDR3 is TGTGCCAGTAGTGGGAGCGGACGAGGCAATCAGCCCCAGCATTTT. This sequence encodes CASSGSGRGNQPQHF.